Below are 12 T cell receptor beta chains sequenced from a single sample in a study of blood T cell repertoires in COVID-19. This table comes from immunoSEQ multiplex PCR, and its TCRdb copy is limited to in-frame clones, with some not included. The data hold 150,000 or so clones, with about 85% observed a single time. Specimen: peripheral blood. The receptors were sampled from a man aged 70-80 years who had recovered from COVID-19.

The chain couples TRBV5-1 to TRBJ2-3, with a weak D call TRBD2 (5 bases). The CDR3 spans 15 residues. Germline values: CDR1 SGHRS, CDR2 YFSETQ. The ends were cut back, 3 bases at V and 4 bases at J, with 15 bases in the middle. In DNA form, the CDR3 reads TGCGCCAGCAGCTGGTCGAGGGATAAGGCAGATACGCAGTATTTT. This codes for CASSWSRDKADTQYF.

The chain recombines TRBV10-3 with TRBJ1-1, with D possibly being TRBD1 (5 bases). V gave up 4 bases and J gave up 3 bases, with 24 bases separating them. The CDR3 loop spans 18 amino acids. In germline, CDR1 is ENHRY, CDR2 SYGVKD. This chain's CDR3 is CAISAPTGTGFKDTEAFF. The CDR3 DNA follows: TGTGCCATCAGTGCCCCCACAGGTACCGGTTTCAAGGACACTGAAGCTTTCTTT.

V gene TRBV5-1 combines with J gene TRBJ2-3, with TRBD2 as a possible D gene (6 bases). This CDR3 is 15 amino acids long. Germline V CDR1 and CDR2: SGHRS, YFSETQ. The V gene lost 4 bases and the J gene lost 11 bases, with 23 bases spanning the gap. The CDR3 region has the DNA TGCGCCAGCAGCCAGCCTTCGGGGGACGCTGACGGGCAGTATTTT. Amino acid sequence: CASSQPSGDADGQYF.

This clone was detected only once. CDR3 DNA sequence: TGTGCCAGCAGCAGCCGGGACTTCCAAGAGACCCAGTACTTC. Amino acids: CASSSRDFQETQYF. V and J are TRBV3-1 (or the pseudogene TRBV3-2) and TRBJ2-5; a weak D match, TRBD2 (6 bases). CDR3 length: 14 residues. Germline assignment: CDR1 LGHDT and CDR2 YNNKEL (reference sequence). V dropped 5 bases and J dropped 1 base, with 11 bases sitting between them.

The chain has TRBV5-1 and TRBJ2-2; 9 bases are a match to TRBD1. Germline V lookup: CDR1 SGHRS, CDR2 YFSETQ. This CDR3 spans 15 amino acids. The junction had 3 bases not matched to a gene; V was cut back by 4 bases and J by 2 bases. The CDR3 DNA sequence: TGCGCCAGCAGCAGGGGACAGGGAAACACCGGGGAGCTGTTTTTT. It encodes CASSRGQGNTGELFF. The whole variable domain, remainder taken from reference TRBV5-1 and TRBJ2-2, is KAGVTQTPRYLIKTRGQQVTLSCSPISGHRSVSWYQQTPGQGLQFLFEYFSETQRNKGNFPGRFSGRQFSNSRSEMNVSTLELGDSALYLCASSRGQGNTGELFFGEGSRLTVL.

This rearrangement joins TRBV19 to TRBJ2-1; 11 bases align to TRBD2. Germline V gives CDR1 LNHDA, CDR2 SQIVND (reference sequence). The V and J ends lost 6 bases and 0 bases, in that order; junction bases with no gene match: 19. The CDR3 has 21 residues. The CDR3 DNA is TGTGCCAGTAGCCGGAGTTTAGGACGGCCTAGCGGGAGGAGCTCCTACAATGAGCAGTTCTTC. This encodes CASSRSLGRPSGRSSYNEQFF.

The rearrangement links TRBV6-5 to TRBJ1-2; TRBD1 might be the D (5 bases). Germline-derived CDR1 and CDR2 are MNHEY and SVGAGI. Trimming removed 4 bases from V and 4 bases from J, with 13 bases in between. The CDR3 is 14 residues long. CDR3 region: CASSSAGVGYGYTF. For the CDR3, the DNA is TGTGCCAGCAGTTCCGCGGGGGTTGGCTATGGCTACACCTTC.

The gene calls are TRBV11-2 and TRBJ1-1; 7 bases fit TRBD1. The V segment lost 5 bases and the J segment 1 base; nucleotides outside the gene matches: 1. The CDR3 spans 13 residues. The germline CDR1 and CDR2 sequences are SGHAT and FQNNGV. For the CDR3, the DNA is TGTGCCAGCAGCAGGGACAGGAACACTGAAGCTTTCTTT. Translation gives CASSRDRNTEAFF.

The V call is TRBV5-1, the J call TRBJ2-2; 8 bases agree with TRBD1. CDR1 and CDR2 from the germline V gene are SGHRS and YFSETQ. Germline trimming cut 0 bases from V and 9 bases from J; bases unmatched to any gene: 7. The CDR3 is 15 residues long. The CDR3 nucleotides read TGCGCCAGCAGCTTGGCCGGGACAGGAAACCGGGAGCTGTTTTTT. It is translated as CASSLAGTGNRELFF. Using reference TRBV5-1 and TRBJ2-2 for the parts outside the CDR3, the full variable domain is KAGVTQTPRYLIKTRGQQVTLSCSPISGHRSVSWYQQTPGQGLQFLFEYFSETQRNKGNFPGRFSGRQFSNSRSEMNVSTLELGDSALYLCASSLAGTGNRELFFGEGSRLTVL.

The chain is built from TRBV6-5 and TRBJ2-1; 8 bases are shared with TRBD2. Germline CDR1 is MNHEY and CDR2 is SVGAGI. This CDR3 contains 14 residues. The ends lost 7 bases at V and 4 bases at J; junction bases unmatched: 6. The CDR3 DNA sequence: TGTGCCAGCAACCGAGCGGGAGCATACAATGAGCAGTTCTTC. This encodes CASNRAGAYNEQFF.

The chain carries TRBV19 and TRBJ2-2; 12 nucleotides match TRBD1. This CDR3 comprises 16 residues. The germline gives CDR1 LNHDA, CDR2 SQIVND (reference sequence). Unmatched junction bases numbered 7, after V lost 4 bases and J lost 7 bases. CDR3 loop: CASSNSGTGGIGELFF. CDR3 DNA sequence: TGTGCCAGTAGTAACTCCGGGACAGGGGGCATCGGGGAGCTGTTTTTT. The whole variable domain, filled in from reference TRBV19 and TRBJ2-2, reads DGGITQSPKYLFRKEGQNVTLSCEQNLNHDAMYWYRQDPGQGLRLIYYSQIVNDFQKGDIAEGYSVSREKKESFPLTVTSAQKNPTAFYLCASSNSGTGGIGELFFGEGSRLTVL.

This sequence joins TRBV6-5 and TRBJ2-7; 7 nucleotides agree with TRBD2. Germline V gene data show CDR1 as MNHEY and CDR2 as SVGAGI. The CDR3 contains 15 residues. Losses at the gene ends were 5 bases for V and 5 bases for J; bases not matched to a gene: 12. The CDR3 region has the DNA TGTGCCAGCAGTCCTTCTGGGACTATGCTCCACGAGCAGTACTTC. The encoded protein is CASSPSGTMLHEQYF.